Each of the 20 T cell receptor beta chains below was sequenced from the same sample in a study of PD-L1 blockade in urothelial cancer. Time point meaning: peripheral blood 6 weeks after treatment start. TCRdb's copy holds only in-frame clones and misses some; the assay was immunoSEQ multiplex PCR. The sample yields some 110,000 clones, more than 85% seen once. The source material was PBMCs, sampled around atezolizumab (anti-PD-L1) treatment. The origin of the receptors is a man between 60 and 75 years old with urothelial cancer.

This clone was observed once. The chain links TRBV10-3 to TRBJ2-1, with D unresolved. Germline CDR1 is ENHRY and CDR2 is SYGVKD. CDR3 length: 11 amino acids. V lost 6 bases and J lost 8, with 8 bases in between. CDR3 residues: CAIRVSDEQFF. The CDR3 DNA sequence: TGTGCCATCAGGGTAAGCGATGAGCAGTTCTTC.

The V and J genes are TRBV4-1 and TRBJ2-2; perhaps TRBD1 as D (6 bases). The CDR3 is 17 amino acids. Trimming cost V 2 bases and J 4 bases, with 17 bases left between them. CDR1 and CDR2 from the germline V gene are MGHRA and YSYEKL. CDR3 coding DNA: TGCGCCAGCAGCCAACCCCTTAGACAGGCGGTCACCGGGGAGCTGTTTTTT. Protein: CASSQPLRQAVTGELFF.

The chain couples TRBV11-2 to TRBJ1-2, with 10 bases that match TRBD1. The CDR3 is 14 residues long. Germline V gene data show CDR1 as SGHAT and CDR2 as FQNNGV. V was clipped by 4 bases and J by 8 bases; unmatched bases: 7. CDR3 sequence (DNA): TGTGCCAGCAGCTGGGACAGGGGAGCGGAGGGCTACACCTTC. Protein: CASSWDRGAEGYTF.

This sequence joins TRBV5-4 and TRBJ1-5; 8 bases fit TRBD1. V was clipped by 2 bases and J by 6 bases; unmatched bases: 7. CDR1 is SGHNT, CDR2 YYREEE, per germline (reference sequence). CDR3 length equals 15 residues. The CDR3 nucleotides are TGTGCCAGCAGCTTCGGGGCAGGGGGCGGTCAGCCCCAGCATTTT. It codes for CASSFGAGGGQPQHF. The full variable domain, with the rest looked up from reference TRBV5-4 and TRBJ1-5, is ETGVTQSPTHLIKTRGQQVTLRCSSQSGHNTVSWYQQALGQGPQFIFQYYREEENGRGNFPPRFSGLQFPNYSSELNVNALELDDSALYLCASSFGAGGGQPQHFGDGTRLSIL.

The chain is built from TRBV6-1 and TRBJ2-3; 14 nucleotides align to TRBD2. CDR3 length: 19 residues. Trimming removed 4 bases from V and 2 bases from J; junction bases left unmatched: 11. The V gene's germline CDR1 is MNHNS and CDR2 SASEGT. The CDR3: CASSGLWGLAGVVTDTQYF. The CDR3, as DNA: TGTGCCAGCAGTGGCTTGTGGGGACTAGCGGGAGTTGTCACAGATACGCAGTATTTT.

The V call is TRBV9, the J call TRBJ1-2; D unclear. With 0 bases removed from V and 5 bases from J, the gap between germline ends came to 11 bases. The germline CDR1 and CDR2 sequences are SGDLS and YYNGEE. This CDR3 has 14 residues. The CDR3 here is CASSVDLGSYGYTF. CDR3 coding DNA: TGTGCCAGCAGCGTAGATTTGGGGAGTTATGGCTACACCTTC.

This clone was seen a single time. V is TRBV27 and J is TRBJ1-5; 8 bases line up with TRBD1. The CDR3 consists of 15 residues. V gave up 0 bases and J gave up 8 bases; unmatched junction bases: 6. Germline CDR1 reads MNHEY; CDR2 reads SMNVEV (reference sequence). For the CDR3, the DNA is TGTGCCAGCAGTTTATCATCAGGGGGCAGAGAGCCCCAGCATTTT. Translating it yields CASSLSSGGREPQHF.

This clone is a singleton in its sample. This chain links TRBV7-6 with TRBJ2-3; 7 nucleotides match TRBD2. Germline V gene data show CDR1 as SGHVS and CDR2 as FNYEAQ. V gave up 1 base and J gave up 4 bases; unmatched junction bases: 2. The CDR3 length is 14 residues. CDR3 sequence (DNA): TGTGCCAGCAGCTTAGGACTAGCTTCAGATACGCAGTATTTT. Translation: CASSLGLASDTQYF.

V and J are TRBV4-2 and TRBJ2-5, with 10 bases fitting TRBD1. J lost 3 bases, V lost 1 base, and 5 bases had no gene match. Germline loops: CDR1 LGHNA, CDR2 YNFKEQ. The CDR3 runs 16 residues. The CDR3 sequence: CASSQVGDRGKETQYF. DNA for the CDR3: TGTGCCAGCAGCCAAGTTGGGGACAGGGGAAAAGAGACCCAGTACTTC.

The V gene is TRBV5-4, the J gene TRBJ2-2; maybe TRBD2 (7 bases). Trimming left V 7 bases short and J 3 bases short, with 19 bases between. CDR1 SGHNT and CDR2 YYREEE come from the germline V gene (reference sequence). The length of the CDR3 is 16 residues. The CDR3 coding sequence is TGTGCCAGCGGCCTCCTGGGGGGGCAAGACACCGGGGAGCTGTTTTTT. It codes for CASGLLGGQDTGELFF. The full variable domain, completed using reference TRBV5-4 and TRBJ2-2, is ETGVTQSPTHLIKTRGQQVTLRCSSQSGHNTVSWYQQALGQGPQFIFQYYREEENGRGNFPPRFSGLQFPNYSSELNVNALELDDSALYLCASGLLGGQDTGELFFGEGSRLTVL.

V and J are TRBV18 and TRBJ1-2; 8 nucleotides agree with TRBD1. The CDR3 contains 15 residues. V was pared by 3 bases and J by 7 bases, with 10 bases of the junction left unmatched. Germline lookup yields CDR1 KGHSH and CDR2 LQKENI. The chain's CDR3 is CASSPPGTGEGGYTF. The CDR3 region has the DNA TGTGCCAGCTCACCGCCAGGGACAGGCGAAGGTGGCTACACCTTC.

The rearrangement links TRBV11-1 to TRBJ2-4, with D possibly being TRBD2 (6 bases). V was pared by 5 bases and J by 0 bases, with 17 bases between. The CDR3 runs 17 residues. CDR1 is SGHAT and CDR2 is FQDESV in the germline V gene (reference sequence). CDR3 bases: TGTGCCAGCAGCCTTGGGTCAGGGACTCTAGCCAAAAACATTCAGTACTTC. This translates into CASSLGSGTLAKNIQYF.

The chain recombines TRBV29-1 with TRBJ2-5; the D gene is possibly TRBD2 (5 bases). The CDR3 covers 14 residues. In germline, CDR1 is SQVTM, CDR2 ANQGSEA. With 1 base removed from V and 2 bases from J, the gap between germline ends came to 11 bases. This chain's CDR3 is CSVEAEAVQETQYF. Written as DNA, the CDR3 is TGCAGCGTTGAAGCGGAGGCGGTACAAGAGACCCAGTACTTC.

The chain combines TRBV15 with TRBJ1-4; D is unclear. The CDR3 is 13 residues long. V shed 1 base and J shed 5 bases, with 5 bases lying between them. Germline loops: CDR1 LNHNV, CDR2 YYDKDF (reference sequence). The CDR3 spells CATSRGPNEKLFF. The CDR3 DNA follows: TGTGCCACCAGCAGAGGGCCAAATGAAAAACTGTTTTTT. The full variable domain, in which reference TRBV15 and TRBJ1-4 provide the parts outside the CDR3, is DAMVIQNPRYQVTQFGKPVTLSCSQTLNHNVMYWYQQKSSQAPKLLFHYYDKDFNNEADTPDNFQSRRPNTSFCFLDIRSPGLGDTAMYLCATSRGPNEKLFFGSGTQLSVL.

This chain joins TRBV4-2 and TRBJ2-3, with 7 bases identical to TRBD2. CDR3 length equals 14 residues. V trimming: 1 base; J trimming: 5 bases; junction bases outside the gene matches: 3. Germline V gene data show CDR1 as LGHNA and CDR2 as YNFKEQ. CDR3 sequence (DNA): TGTGCCAGCAGCCAAGTACCGGGAGGAGATACGCAGTATTTT. This gives the protein CASSQVPGGDTQYF.

This clone was seen a few times. In DNA form, the CDR3 reads TGTGCCAGCAGCGCAAGCGGGGGCTACACCGGGGAGCTGTTTTTT. Translating gives CASSASGGYTGELFF. V and J are TRBV2 and TRBJ2-2, with TRBD2 matching over 8 bases. The ends lost 6 bases at V and 3 bases at J; junction bases unmatched: 6. The CDR3 has 15 residues. CDR1 and CDR2 from the germline V gene are SNHLY and FYNNEI.

The chain uses TRBV10-3 and TRBJ2-1; 11 nucleotides agree with TRBD2. Germline V gene sequence: CDR1 ENHRY, CDR2 SYGVKD. V was pared by 2 bases and J by 6 bases, with 3 bases of the junction left unmatched. This CDR3 comprises 15 residues. The CDR3 loop reads CAISELAGGLNEQFF. The CDR3, as DNA: TGTGCCATCAGTGAGCTAGCGGGGGGCCTCAATGAGCAGTTCTTC.

The V and J genes are TRBV5-1 and TRBJ2-1; 12 bases are shared with TRBD2. The CDR3 is 19 residues long. The germline gives CDR1 SGHRS, CDR2 YFSETQ. V dropped 7 bases and J dropped 1; count of bases not matched to a gene: 15. CDR3 sequence: CASRSYESTSGSSYNEQFF. The CDR3 DNA is TGCGCCAGCCGCAGCTATGAGTCGACTAGCGGGAGTTCCTACAATGAGCAGTTCTTC.

This chain links TRBV7-3 with TRBJ2-3; possible D gene TRBD1, 5 bases. V dropped 5 bases and J dropped 5 bases, with 8 bases sitting between them. The germline gives CDR1 SGHTA, CDR2 FQGTGA. CDR3 length equals 12 residues. CDR3 nucleotide sequence: TGTGCCAGCAGCCAGGGATTAGATACGCAGTATTTT. Residues: CASSQGLDTQYF.

The chain is built from TRBV28 and TRBJ2-1; D may be TRBD2 (5 bases). Per the germline V gene, CDR1 is MDHEN and CDR2 is SYDVKM. V shed 3 bases and J shed 7 bases, with 10 bases lying between them. The CDR3 length is 13 residues. The DNA of the CDR3 is TGTGCCAGCAGTTTCGGTTGGGAGAATGAGCAGTTCTTC. It translates to CASSFGWENEQFF.